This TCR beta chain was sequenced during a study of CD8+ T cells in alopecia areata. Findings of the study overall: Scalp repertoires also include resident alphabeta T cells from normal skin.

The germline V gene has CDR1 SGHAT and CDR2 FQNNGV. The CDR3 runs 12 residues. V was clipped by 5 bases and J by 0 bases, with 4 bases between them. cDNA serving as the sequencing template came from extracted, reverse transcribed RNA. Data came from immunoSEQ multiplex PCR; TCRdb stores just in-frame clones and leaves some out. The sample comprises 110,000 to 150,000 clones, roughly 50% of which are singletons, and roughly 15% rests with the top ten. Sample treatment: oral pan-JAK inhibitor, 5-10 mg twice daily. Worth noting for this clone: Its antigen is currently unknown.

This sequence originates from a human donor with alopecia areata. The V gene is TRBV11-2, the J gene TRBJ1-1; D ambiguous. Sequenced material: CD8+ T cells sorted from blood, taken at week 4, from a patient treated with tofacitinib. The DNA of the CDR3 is TGTGCCAGCAGCCCCCTGAACACTGAAGCTTTCTTT. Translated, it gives CASSPLNTEAFF.